This TCR beta chain was sequenced in a study of beta chain features in type 1 diabetes. Trimming took off 5 bases at V and 7 bases at J, with 14 bases between the two ends. The CDR3 consists of 13 residues. Germline V gives CDR1 SEHNR, CDR2 FQNEAQ (reference sequence). Isolated RNA was reverse transcribed in full, so expressed TCRB transcripts were sequenced. The protocol was immunoSEQ multiplex PCR, while the TCRdb copy is restricted to in-frame clones and leaves out a portion. The table includes some 44,000 clones, 51% detected once. The specimen sequenced was Tregs from blood. J is TRBJ1-2 and V is TRBV7-9; no definite D call. This clonotype originated in a woman younger than 35 in good health. CDR3: CASSLGNRSGYTF. In DNA, the CDR3 is TGTGCCAGCAGCCTAGGGAACCGGAGTGGCTACACCTTC.